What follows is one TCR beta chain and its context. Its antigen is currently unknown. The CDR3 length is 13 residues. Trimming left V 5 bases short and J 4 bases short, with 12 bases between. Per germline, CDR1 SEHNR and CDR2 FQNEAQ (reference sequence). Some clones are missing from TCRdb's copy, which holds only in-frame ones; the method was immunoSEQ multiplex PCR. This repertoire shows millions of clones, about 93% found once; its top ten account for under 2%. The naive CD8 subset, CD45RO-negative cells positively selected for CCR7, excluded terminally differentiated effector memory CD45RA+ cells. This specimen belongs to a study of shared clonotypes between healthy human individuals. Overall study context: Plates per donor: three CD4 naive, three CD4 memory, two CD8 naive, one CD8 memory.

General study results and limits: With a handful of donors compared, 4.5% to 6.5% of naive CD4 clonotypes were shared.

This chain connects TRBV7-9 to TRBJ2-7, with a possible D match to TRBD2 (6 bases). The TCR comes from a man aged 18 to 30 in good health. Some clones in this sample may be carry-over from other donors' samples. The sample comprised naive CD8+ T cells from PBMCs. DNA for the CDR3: TGTGCCAGCAGCGGAGGGACCTTTTACGAGCAGTACTTC. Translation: CASSGGTFYEQYF.